The 23 T cell receptor beta chains in this list originate from one sample, sequenced in a study of blood T cell repertoires in COVID-19. Some clones are missing from TCRdb's copy, which holds only in-frame ones; the method was immunoSEQ multiplex PCR. Of approximately 150,000 clones listed, around 89% were seen once; the top ten hold more than 2%. The sequencing sample was made of peripheral blood. Every receptor here comes from a man in his 70s with active COVID-19.

The chain combines TRBV7-9 with TRBJ1-2; D might be TRBD1 (5 bases). Trimming cost V 4 bases and J 8 bases, with 8 bases left between them. This CDR3 contains 11 residues. Looked up from germline, CDR1 is SEHNR and CDR2 is FQNEAQ (reference sequence). The DNA of the CDR3 is TGTGCCAGCAGCTCGGCAGGGGGCTACACCTTC. This sequence encodes CASSSAGGYTF.

The V and J genes are TRBV19 and TRBJ1-1, with 7 bases aligning to TRBD1. This CDR3 is built from 14 residues. Germline CDR1 and CDR2: LNHDA and SQIVND (reference sequence). Trimming took 7 bases from V and 8 from J; bases not matched to a gene: 13. CDR3 in amino acids: CASIRRGRTSEAFF. Here the CDR3 DNA reads TGTGCCAGTATACGGAGGGGGCGAACGTCGGAAGCTTTCTTT.

The gene calls are TRBV2 and TRBJ1-5; D remains unclear. The CDR3 contains 13 residues. The germline V and J ends were trimmed by 5 bases and 0 bases, with 5 bases remaining between them. Germline V gene sequence: CDR1 SNHLY, CDR2 FYNNEI. CDR3 sequence: CASSSNSNQPQHF. The DNA of the CDR3 is TGTGCCAGCAGTTCAAATAGCAATCAGCCCCAGCATTTT.

The chain joins TRBV24-1 to TRBJ1-2, with D perhaps matching TRBD1 (6 bases). The CDR3 length is 16 residues. The germline V gene has CDR1 KGHDR and CDR2 SFDVKD. The V gene lost 4 bases and the J gene lost 6 bases, with 20 bases spanning the gap. The CDR3 nucleotides read TGTGCCACCAGTGAGGCCGAGGGTAGGGGGTCTCATGGCTACACCTTC. Amino acid sequence: CATSEAEGRGSHGYTF.

V usage is TRBV6-2 or TRBV6-3 and J usage is TRBJ2-1; 12 positions agree with TRBD2. Germline loops: CDR1 MNHEY, CDR2 SVGEGT. The CDR3 runs to 16 residues. V lost 6 bases and J lost 4; bases outside the gene matches: 7. The DNA of the CDR3 is TGTGCCAGCAGCCTGGGACTAGCGGGCCCTTACAATGAGCAGTTCTTC. Translating it yields CASSLGLAGPYNEQFF.

This clone was recorded once. The chain combines TRBV7-2 with TRBJ1-2; D is unresolved. CDR3 length: 15 residues. Germline loops: CDR1 SGHTA, CDR2 FQGNSA. Deletions cut 4 bases from V and 2 bases from J, with 14 bases between. The CDR3 DNA reads TGTGCCAGCAGCTCTCCTGGGGTAGCGAACTATGGCTACACCTTC. Translated: CASSSPGVANYGYTF.

CDR3 sequence reads: CASSLADRTWDLNEQYF. The CDR3 bases are TGTGCCAGCAGCTTAGCGGACCGAACTTGGGACTTAAACGAGCAGTACTTC. V usage is TRBV7-2 and J usage is TRBJ2-7, with a weak D call TRBD2 (6 bases). Per the germline V gene, CDR1 is SGHTA and CDR2 is FQGNSA. CDR3 length: 17 amino acids. Trimming stripped 0 bases from V and 5 bases from J, with 20 bases between.

V and J are TRBV28 and TRBJ1-5; D is perhaps TRBD1 (6 bases). CDR3 length: 16 residues. Per germline, CDR1 MDHEN and CDR2 SYDVKM. V was trimmed by 5 bases and J by 5 bases, leaving 19 bases between them. CDR3: CASSRSLGQPHQPQHF. The CDR3 DNA reads as TGTGCCAGCAGTCGATCCCTTGGACAGCCCCATCAGCCCCAGCATTTT.

V is TRBV29-1 and J is TRBJ1-1; D might be TRBD1 (5 bases). Germline-derived CDR1 and CDR2 are SQVTM and ANQGSEA. V was trimmed by 6 bases and J by 4 bases, leaving 15 bases between them. CDR3 size: 13 residues. The CDR3 bases are TGCAGCGTCGGCAGGGTAATCGGCACTGAAGCTTTCTTT. As protein: CSVGRVIGTEAFF.

The chain links TRBV10-3 to TRBJ2-1, with 13 bases lining up with TRBD2. J gave up 5 bases and V 2 bases, and 3 bases lay outside the gene matches. There are 16 residues in the CDR3. In germline, CDR1 is ENHRY, CDR2 SYGVKD. The CDR3 bases are TGTGCCATCAGTGAGCCCGGACTAGCGGGAGACAATGAGCAGTTCTTC. This translates into CAISEPGLAGDNEQFF.

The genes are TRBV7-7 and TRBJ2-3; 7 positions agree with TRBD2. This CDR3 contains 19 residues. Germline V gives CDR1 SSHAT, CDR2 FNYEAQ (reference sequence). V was pared by 4 bases and J by 0 bases, with 16 bases of the junction left unmatched. The CDR3 DNA reads TGTGCCAGCAGCTCCCTGGGTAGCGGGCCAGCACTTAGCACAGATACGCAGTATTTT. This gives the protein CASSSLGSGPALSTDTQYF.

The chain recombines TRBV6-5 with TRBJ1-1; D remains ambiguous. The CDR3 consists of 14 residues. The germline V and J ends were trimmed by 0 bases and 0 bases, with 5 bases remaining between them. Germline CDR1 reads MNHEY; CDR2 reads SVGAGI. Written as DNA, the CDR3 is TGTGCCAGCAGTTACTCGAGAGTGAACACTGAAGCTTTCTTT. Residues: CASSYSRVNTEAFF.

The chain carries TRBV30 and TRBJ1-4; D unresolved. V lost 0 bases and J 7 bases, leaving 6 bases between the germline ends. Germline loops: CDR1 GTSNPN, CDR2 SVGIG (reference sequence). The CDR3 sequence is 12 residues long. The CDR3: CAWSVGIEKLFF. The CDR3 DNA reads TGTGCCTGGAGTGTTGGCATTGAAAAACTGTTTTTT.

The V gene is TRBV7-2, the J gene TRBJ2-7; 7 bases are shared with TRBD2. CDR1 is SGHTA, CDR2 FQGNSA, per germline. V trimming: 2 bases; J trimming: 2 bases; junction bases outside the gene matches: 9. The CDR3 extends over 16 amino acids. The CDR3 spells CASSLMGGDRTYEQYF. CDR3 in DNA: TGTGCCAGCAGCTTAATGGGAGGGGACCGCACCTACGAGCAGTACTTC.

V gene TRBV19 combines with J gene TRBJ1-3, with D possibly matching TRBD1 (6 bases). With 7 bases removed from V and 1 base from J, the gap between germline ends came to 14 bases. The length of the CDR3 is 15 residues. The germline V gene encodes CDR1 LNHDA and CDR2 SQIVND (reference sequence). Here the CDR3 reads CASKKQGWSGNTIYF. CDR3 DNA sequence: TGTGCCAGTAAAAAACAGGGTTGGTCTGGAAACACCATATATTTT. Drawing the rest from reference TRBV19 and TRBJ1-3, the complete variable domain is DGGITQSPKYLFRKEGQNVTLSCEQNLNHDAMYWYRQDPGQGLRLIYYSQIVNDFQKGDIAEGYSVSREKKESFPLTVTSAQKNPTAFYLCASKKQGWSGNTIYFGEGSWLTVV.

This clone was counted a few times. This rearrangement joins TRBV10-3 to TRBJ1-5; 10 bases are shared with TRBD1. The V and J ends lost 6 bases and 2 bases, in that order; junction bases with no gene match: 4. Germline values: CDR1 ENHRY, CDR2 SYGVKD. There are 15 residues in the CDR3. DNA for the CDR3: TGTGCCATCAGGGCGGACAGGGGGGGCAATCAGCCCCAGCATTTT. It translates to CAIRADRGGNQPQHF.

The chain couples TRBV7-2 to TRBJ2-5, with D possibly being TRBD2 (5 bases). The germline V gene has CDR1 SGHTA and CDR2 FQGNSA. The length of the CDR3 is 17 residues. V lost 0 bases and J lost 2, with 16 bases in between. Here the CDR3 DNA reads TGTGCCAGCAGCTTAGCGCATGGCCCTAGGGAGCAAGAGACCCAGTACTTC. The encoded protein is CASSLAHGPREQETQYF.

The rearrangement uses TRBV24-1 and TRBJ2-1; perhaps TRBD2 as D (5 bases). V was trimmed by 9 bases and J by 6 bases, leaving 20 bases between them. This CDR3 is 15 amino acids long. Germline-derived CDR1 and CDR2 are KGHDR and SFDVKD. The CDR3 sequence is CATAAGPARANEQFF. Written as DNA, the CDR3 is TGTGCCACCGCTGCGGGTCCTGCCCGGGCCAATGAGCAGTTCTTC.

The J gene is TRBJ2-5, the V gene TRBV6-5, with D hard to call. V gave up 6 bases and J gave up 0 bases, with 2 bases separating them. Germline V lookup: CDR1 MNHEY, CDR2 SVGAGI. The CDR3 length is 11 residues. DNA of the CDR3: TGTGCCAGCAGCAACCAAGAGACCCAGTACTTC. Encoded protein: CASSNQETQYF.

This clone was seen once. V and J are TRBV29-1 and TRBJ2-1, with D possibly being TRBD2 (6 bases). The germline V gene has CDR1 SQVTM and CDR2 ANQGSEA. V was shortened by 2 bases and J by 12 bases, with 14 bases between the two germline ends. This CDR3 comprises 12 residues. Here the CDR3 DNA reads TGCAGCGTTGAATTTAGCGGTTCAGGGCAGTTCTTC. It yields the protein CSVEFSGSGQFF.

The V call is TRBV5-6, the J call TRBJ1-2; 7 bases align to TRBD1. J was trimmed by 2 bases and V by 3 bases; bases with no gene match: 7. The CDR3 is made up of 15 amino acids. Germline V lookup: CDR1 SGHDT, CDR2 YYEEEE. CDR3 coding DNA: TGTGCCAGCAGCTATCAAGACAGGGCGAACTATGGCTACACCTTC. Its protein is CASSYQDRANYGYTF.

This chain joins TRBV19 and TRBJ2-1; TRBD2 matches 8 bases. The junction had 5 bases not matched to a gene; V was cut back by 7 bases and J by 3 bases. The V gene's germline CDR1 is LNHDA and CDR2 SQIVND (reference sequence). The CDR3 consists of 14 residues. CDR3 residues: CASTGGAIYNEQFF. DNA of the CDR3: TGTGCCAGTACCGGGGGGGCGATCTACAATGAGCAGTTCTTC. The variable domain in full, completed from reference TRBV19 and TRBJ2-1, reads DGGITQSPKYLFRKEGQNVTLSCEQNLNHDAMYWYRQDPGQGLRLIYYSQIVNDFQKGDIAEGYSVSREKKESFPLTVTSAQKNPTAFYLCASTGGAIYNEQFFGPGTRLTVL.

This sequence joins TRBV5-1 and TRBJ2-1, with 7 bases fitting TRBD2. The CDR3 is 15 residues long. V shed 4 bases, J shed 7 bases, and the junction held 11 bases outside the gene matches. Germline CDR1 reads SGHRS; CDR2 reads YFSETQ. In DNA, the CDR3 is TGCGCCAGCAGCCCCGGGGGGACTAATGGGAATGAGCAGTTCTTC. It specifies CASSPGGTNGNEQFF. Combining the CDR3 with reference TRBV5-1 and TRBJ2-1 gives the whole variable domain KAGVTQTPRYLIKTRGQQVTLSCSPISGHRSVSWYQQTPGQGLQFLFEYFSETQRNKGNFPGRFSGRQFSNSRSEMNVSTLELGDSALYLCASSPGGTNGNEQFFGPGTRLTVL.